This T cell receptor (beta chain) originates from a study of T cell responses to AZD1222 COVID-19 vaccine. Assay: immunoSEQ multiplex PCR; the TCRdb copy retains only in-frame clones and omits some. The sample comprises more than 150,000 clones, 85% to 95% of which are singletons, and about 1.5% rests with the top ten. Points from the study as a whole: Baseline seropositivity occurred in only a handful of AZD1222 recipients. Donor demographics were predominantly white British with a female majority; clonal diversity may be underestimated.

The CDR3 sequence is 16 residues long. Per the germline V gene, CDR1 is PRHDT and CDR2 is FYEKMQ (reference sequence). V shed 4 bases and J 3 bases; nucleotides not matched to a gene: 11. On this clone: The antigen is unknown.

The sequencing here drew on peripheral blood, taken 28 days after the second AZD1222 dose. The genes are TRBV13 and TRBJ1-2, with 7 positions matching TRBD1. The receptor's source is an adult who received the AZD1222 COVID-19 vaccine. CDR3 sequence reads: CASSSTPSGGYYGYTF. The CDR3 nucleotides are TGTGCCAGCAGCTCAACGCCCTCAGGGGGATACTATGGCTACACCTTC.